This T cell receptor beta chain was obtained from a study of cytomegalovirus exposure and HLA in healthy donors. Study information: Out of approximately 400 genotyped donors, about 80% belonged to the Caucasian-associated ancestry cluster. General study results and limits: Later on, an analysis showed TCR association rates differing by HLA locus, with DRB1 the most and HLA-C the fewest.

The PCR made use of 60 Vbeta and 13 Jbeta primers. The data were produced by immunoSEQ multiplex PCR, yet TCRdb's version contains in-frame clones alone and is incomplete. The sample records approximately 88,000 clones, about 80% being singletons. Worth noting for this clone: Antigen specificity is unknown.

The CDR3 length is 14 residues. Trimming took 0 bases from V and 6 from J; bases not matched to a gene: 0. Germline CDR1 is PRHDT and CDR2 is FYEKMQ (reference sequence). The chain recombines TRBV13 with TRBJ2-2; the match to TRBD1 covers 8 bases. The receptor was isolated from a man aged 25-45 years in good health and CMV-seropositive. Sample: PBMCs. The CDR3 bases are TGTGCCAGCAGCTTAGGGACAGGGGCCGGGGAGCTGTTTTTT. Translation gives CASSLGTGAGELFF.